Below, 20 T cell receptor beta chains from the same sample are listed, as sequenced in a study of blood T cell repertoires in COVID-19. Clones were read by immunoSEQ multiplex PCR, and TCRdb kept only the in-frame ones, dropping some. This table has about 150,000 clones, around 84% appearing once. Specimen: peripheral blood. The receptor source for this set is a woman aged 50 to 65 with acute or convalescent COVID-19.

The chain carries TRBV5-5 and TRBJ2-3, with 9 positions matching TRBD1. CDR3 size: 15 residues. V dropped 3 bases and J dropped 2; count of bases not matched to a gene: 4. CDR1 SGHKS and CDR2 YYEKEE come from the germline V gene (reference sequence). For the CDR3, the DNA is TGTGCCAGCAGCTGGGACAGGGATTACACAGATACGCAGTATTTT. Translating it yields CASSWDRDYTDTQYF.

The chain links TRBV2 to TRBJ1-2; D perhaps matches TRBD1 (6 bases). Trimming took 6 bases from V and 8 from J, leaving 13 bases between them. Germline values: CDR1 SNHLY, CDR2 FYNNEI. This CDR3 has 12 amino acids. DNA for the CDR3: TGTGCCAGCAGGCGGCAGGGGCAAGGCTACACCTTC. Protein: CASRRQGQGYTF. The full variable domain, in which reference TRBV2 and TRBJ1-2 provide the parts outside the CDR3, is EPEVTQTPSHQVTQMGQEVILRCVPISNHLYFYWYRQILGQKVEFLVSFYNNEISEKSEIFDDQFSVERPDGSNFTLKIRSTKLEDSAMYFCASRRQGQGYTFGSGTRLTVV.

The rearrangement links TRBV6-5 to TRBJ2-5; TRBD1 might be the D (5 bases). Looked up from germline, CDR1 is MNHEY and CDR2 is SVGAGI. Trimming stripped 6 bases from V and 9 bases from J, with 17 bases between. The CDR3 is 13 amino acids. The CDR3 coding sequence is TGTGCCAGCAGCGCCACATCGGAAGGGGCCCAGTACTTC. Translating gives CASSATSEGAQYF.

To note about this clone: The identical CDR3 is also encoded by other nucleotide sequences in the sample. The chain has TRBV6-5 and TRBJ1-6; TRBD1 is a possible D gene (5 bases). The ends were cut back, 2 bases at V and 7 bases at J, with 9 bases in the middle. CDR3 length equals 14 residues. CDR1 is MNHEY and CDR2 is SVGAGI in the germline V gene. In nucleotides, the CDR3 is TGTGCCAGCAGTTACCGCCAGGGAAATTCACCCCTCCACTTT. Its protein is CASSYRQGNSPLHF.

This clone appeared a few times. The chain employs TRBV28 and TRBJ1-2; 9 positions agree with TRBD1. This CDR3 region has 19 residues. From germline, CDR1 is MDHEN and CDR2 SYDVKM. V trimming: 0 bases; J trimming: 4 bases; junction bases outside the gene matches: 15. CDR3 sequence reads: CASSLWALGQGFFSYGYTF. The CDR3 nucleotides are TGTGCCAGCAGTTTATGGGCATTGGGACAGGGTTTTTTTAGCTATGGCTACACCTTC.

This chain connects TRBV10-3 to TRBJ2-2, with D possibly being TRBD1 (6 bases). V shed 8 bases and J shed 0 bases, with 10 bases lying between them. This CDR3 is 14 amino acids long. The germline gives CDR1 ENHRY, CDR2 SYGVKD. DNA for the CDR3: TGTGCCATCGCCGGGACATCGAACACCGGGGAGCTGTTTTTT. Its translation: CAIAGTSNTGELFF.

This chain uses TRBV5-6 with TRBJ2-1; 7 bases line up with TRBD2. The germline V gene encodes CDR1 SGHDT and CDR2 YYEEEE. The CDR3 is made up of 17 amino acids. V lost 0 bases to trimming and J lost 0 bases; unmatched junction nucleotides: 6. As DNA, the CDR3 is TGTGCCAGCAGCTTGGGGTTAGCGGGTAGCTCCTACAATGAGCAGTTCTTC. Translated, it gives CASSLGLAGSSYNEQFF. The whole variable domain, remainder taken from reference TRBV5-6 and TRBJ2-1, is DAGVTQSPTHLIKTRGQQVTLRCSPKSGHDTVSWYQQALGQGPQFIFQYYEEEERQRGNFPDRFSGHQFPNYSSELNVNALLLGDSALYLCASSLGLAGSSYNEQFFGPGTRLTVL.

The sample holds a few counts of this clone. The gene calls are TRBV2 and TRBJ1-5; tentative D call: TRBD1 (6 bases). The V gene lost 4 bases and the J gene lost 0 bases, with 7 bases spanning the gap. Germline V gene sequence: CDR1 SNHLY, CDR2 FYNNEI. The CDR3 runs 14 residues. CDR3: CASSGDTSNQPQHF. CDR3 nucleotides: TGTGCCAGCAGTGGGGACACTAGCAATCAGCCCCAGCATTTT.

This clone was picked up a small number of times. The J gene is TRBJ2-7, the V gene TRBV10-3, with 8 bases lining up with TRBD2. Germline CDR1 is ENHRY and CDR2 is SYGVKD. Trimming at V came to 6 bases and at J to 4 bases, leaving 11 bases not matched to a gene. The CDR3 is 15 amino acids. The CDR3 loop is CAISGGRYQGYEQYF. CDR3 in DNA: TGTGCCATCAGCGGCGGGAGGTACCAGGGGTACGAGCAGTACTTC.

The genes are TRBV19 and TRBJ1-2; D possibly corresponds to TRBD1 (5 bases). Germline V gives CDR1 LNHDA, CDR2 SQIVND (reference sequence). The V and J ends lost 1 base and 3 bases respectively, with 6 bases between them. CDR3 length: 13 residues. The CDR3 DNA sequence: TGTGCCAGTAGTATAGTGACAGACTATGGCTACACCTTC. Protein product: CASSIVTDYGYTF.

This clone is a singleton in its sample. The rearrangement links TRBV30 to TRBJ2-1; the match to TRBD2 covers 12 bases. Per the germline V gene, CDR1 is GTSNPN and CDR2 is SVGIG (reference sequence). The CDR3 runs 14 residues. The ends lost 3 bases at V and 8 bases at J; junction bases unmatched: 5. The DNA of the CDR3 is TGTGCCTGGAGCAGGACTAGCGGGATTGATGAGCAGTTCTTC. It codes for CAWSRTSGIDEQFF.

V is TRBV11-2 and J is TRBJ1-2, with 12 nucleotides matching TRBD1. The CDR3 consists of 17 residues. CDR1 is SGHAT, CDR2 FQNNGV, per germline. V trimming: 4 bases; J trimming: 7 bases; junction bases outside the gene matches: 13. DNA for the CDR3: TGTGCCAGCAGCTACTTAAAAAGGCCGGGACAGGGGGCTGGCTACACCTTC. This translates into CASSYLKRPGQGAGYTF.

V is TRBV19 and J is TRBJ1-1, with TRBD1 matching over 8 bases. This CDR3 is 13 amino acids long. CDR1 and CDR2 from the germline V gene are LNHDA and SQIVND (reference sequence). V shed 7 bases, J shed 5 bases, and the junction held 6 bases outside the gene matches. In DNA form, the CDR3 reads TGTGCCAGTAACCCGACAGGGGAGACTGAAGCTTTCTTT. As protein: CASNPTGETEAFF.

The chain couples TRBV4-3 to TRBJ1-4, with 7 bases matching TRBD1. V trimming: 3 bases; J trimming: 8 bases; junction bases outside the gene matches: 15. The germline gives CDR1 LGHNA, CDR2 YSLEER. The CDR3 loop spans 17 amino acids. CDR3 DNA sequence: TGCGCCAGCAGCCAGAACCACTACACAGGGGATTGGGAAAAACTGTTTTTT. It translates to CASSQNHYTGDWEKLFF.

In this sample, this clone turned up once. This chain links TRBV2 with TRBJ1-3; D remains ambiguous. Trimming removed 5 bases from V and 3 bases from J, with 8 bases in between. Germline CDR1 reads SNHLY; CDR2 reads FYNNEI. The CDR3 has 13 residues. The CDR3 DNA reads TGTGCCAGCAGTTTTCGGGATGGAAACACCATATATTTT. This encodes CASSFRDGNTIYF.

The chain links TRBV6-5 to TRBJ1-2, with D tentatively TRBD1 (6 bases). Trimming stripped 7 bases from V and 7 bases from J, with 19 bases between. Germline CDR1 MNHEY, CDR2 SVGAGI. There are 14 residues in the CDR3. This CDR3 is CASTFGGAQGGYTF. The CDR3 region has the DNA TGTGCCAGCACCTTCGGGGGGGCGCAGGGTGGCTACACCTTC.

The chain links TRBV4-1 to TRBJ1-3; D perhaps matches TRBD1 (5 bases). V lost 4 bases to trimming and J lost 0 bases, with 13 bases between them. This CDR3 comprises 16 residues. The V gene's germline CDR1 is MGHRA and CDR2 YSYEKL. The DNA for the CDR3 is TGCGCCAGCAGCCCCCGGGACTCAAGCTCTGGAAACACCATATATTTT. The encoded protein is CASSPRDSSSGNTIYF.

This chain links TRBV11-2 with TRBJ1-2; 7 bases fit TRBD1. Trimming cost V 4 bases and J 8 bases; bases outside gene matches: 7. Germline V gene lookup returns CDR1 SGHAT and CDR2 FQNNGV. The CDR3 extends over 13 amino acids. The CDR3 DNA reads as TGTGCCAGCAGCTCGGGACAGTTCGCGGGCTACACCTTC. As protein: CASSSGQFAGYTF.

This clone was seen a handful of times. The chain recombines TRBV3-1 (or the pseudogene TRBV3-2) with TRBJ2-3; D gene uncertain. CDR1 and CDR2 from the germline V gene are LGHDT and YNNKEL (reference sequence). This CDR3 has 13 amino acids. V lost 8 bases and J 2 bases, leaving 11 bases between the germline ends. DNA of the CDR3: TGTGCCAGCGCGAACTTAAACACAGATACGCAGTATTTT. Translation: CASANLNTDTQYF.

The sample holds a few counts of this clone. V gene TRBV25-1 combines with J gene TRBJ2-1; 10 nucleotides line up with TRBD2. Germline V gene data show CDR1 as MGHDK and CDR2 as SYGVNS. The CDR3 covers 14 residues. Germline trimming cut 7 bases from V and 9 bases from J; bases unmatched to any gene: 9. The CDR3 is CASNLAGETGEQFF. As DNA, the CDR3 is TGTGCCAGCAACCTAGCGGGAGAAACGGGTGAGCAGTTCTTC.